This record covers a single TCR beta chain. What it binds is not known. The CDR3 extends over 15 amino acids. CDR1 SGHRS and CDR2 YFSETQ come from the germline V gene. Trimming removed 5 bases from V and 8 bases from J, with 22 bases in between. TCRdb's copy holds only in-frame clones and misses some; the assay was immunoSEQ multiplex PCR. The table lists roughly 1,000,000 clones, about four fifths of them singletons. These data belong to a study of shared clonotypes between healthy human individuals. General study results and limits: Clonotype sharing across a few donors was observed for around 4.8% of naive CD4 clonotypes.

Sample: memory CD4+ T cells from PBMCs. Sample subset: CD45RA-negative fraction. The chain uses TRBV5-1 and TRBJ1-2; D is possibly TRBD1 (5 bases). This receptor was identified in a man between 18 and 35 years old in good health. Some clones in this sample may be carry-over from other donors' samples. CDR3 region: CASSPVTEPMGGYTF. DNA for the CDR3: TGCGCCAGCAGTCCTGTGACAGAGCCTATGGGCGGCTACACCTTC.